The 4 T cell receptor beta chains in this list originate from one sample, sequenced in a study of cytomegalovirus exposure and HLA in healthy donors. Both 60 Vbeta primers and 13 Jbeta primers went into the PCR. The table came from immunoSEQ multiplex PCR; TCRdb's copy has only in-frame clones and leaves some out. Of some 170,000 clones in the sample, 70% to 80% were seen once. Sequencing input: PBMCs. The receptors were sampled from a male donor in good health and CMV-seronegative.

The V gene is TRBV5-1, the J gene TRBJ1-2; TRBD1 agrees at 9 bases. The CDR3 runs to 15 residues. V was clipped by 0 bases and J by 7 bases; unmatched bases: 7. Germline assignment: CDR1 SGHRS and CDR2 YFSETQ. CDR3 region: CASSLVGTGTSGYTF. The DNA of the CDR3 is TGCGCCAGCAGCTTGGTAGGGACAGGGACTTCTGGCTACACCTTC.

This rearrangement joins TRBV5-1 to TRBJ1-2; D may be TRBD1 (5 bases). Germline loops: CDR1 SGHRS, CDR2 YFSETQ. CDR3 length: 15 amino acids. V shed 4 bases and J shed 0 bases, with 13 bases lying between them. The CDR3 is CASSPRGTSNYGYTF. Here the CDR3 DNA reads TGCGCCAGCAGCCCACGCGGGACCTCTAACTATGGCTACACCTTC.

The chain links TRBV7-9 to TRBJ2-1, with D perhaps TRBD2 (6 bases). The ends were cut back, 5 bases at V and 3 bases at J, with 14 bases in the middle. The CDR3 totals 15 residues. Germline assignment: CDR1 SEHNR and CDR2 FQNEAQ (reference sequence). CDR3 in DNA: TGTGCCAGCAGCCGGGGTGAGGGACTCTACAATGAGCAGTTCTTC. Translating gives CASSRGEGLYNEQFF.

The chain has TRBV19 and TRBJ1-6, with D unclear. V was pared by 3 bases and J by 0 bases, with 9 bases between. CDR1 LNHDA and CDR2 SQIVND come from the germline V gene (reference sequence). This CDR3 is 16 amino acids long. The CDR3 bases are TGTGCCAGTAGTATCCTGGGGAGCTCCTATAATTCACCCCTCCACTTT. Translating it yields CASSILGSSYNSPLHF.